Presented here are 13 T cell receptor beta chains from one specimen sequenced in a study of T cells in Graves' hyperthyroidism and ophthalmopathy. TCR beta CDR3 region amplification was performed from RNA transcripts. The study used the HTBI primer set for a first-round RT-PCR of the TCR CDR3. MiXCR was run by TCRdb on the multiplex PCR reads, yielding one entry per CDR3 protein. The sample shows about 590,000 distinct CDR3 sequences, approximately 14% of them seen only once. Sample: blood. The receptors were gathered from a woman aged 30 to 39 with Graves' hyperthyroidism.

The chain employs TRBV7-9 and TRBJ2-1, with D uncertain. Trimming pared 1 base from V and 9 bases from J, leaving 13 bases between. The V gene's germline CDR1 is SEHNR and CDR2 FQNEAQ (reference sequence). This CDR3 is built from 14 residues. DNA for the CDR3: TGTGCCAGCAGCTTAGTCAACATTGGTGGTGAGCAGTTCTTC. It yields the protein CASSLVNIGGEQFF.

Concerning this clonotype: Just one base apart from a much larger clone, this may be a read error. The rearrangement joins TRBV6-1 to TRBJ2-7; 7 bases match TRBD2. The V gene's germline CDR1 is MNHNS and CDR2 SASEGT. The CDR3 covers 18 residues. The trim removed 1 base at V and 5 bases at J, leaving 17 bases unmatched. The CDR3 loop reads CASSEVIPGPAGNHEQYF. The CDR3 DNA follows: TGTGCCAGCAGTGAAGTAATCCCGGGACCAGCGGGAAACCACGAGCAGTACTTC.

This clonotype came up a few times. The J gene is TRBJ2-7, the V gene TRBV4-1; D is possibly TRBD2 (6 bases). The CDR3 covers 14 residues. CDR1 is MGHRA, CDR2 YSYEKL, per germline. V was shortened by 8 bases and J by 2 bases, with 16 bases between the two germline ends. CDR3 DNA sequence: TGCGCCAGCGGGGAGGACTACCAAACCTACGAGCAGTACTTC. This gives the protein CASGEDYQTYEQYF.

This clonotype was seen ten or more times. The chain has TRBV12-3 or TRBV12-4 and TRBJ2-3; TRBD2 might be the D (6 bases). The CDR3 has 18 amino acids. V lost 0 bases to trimming and J lost 2 bases, with 18 bases between them. The DNA for the CDR3 is TGTGCCAGCAGTTTAGCGGGTTCGGGACTCTCTCACACAGATACGCAGTATTTT. As protein: CASSLAGSGLSHTDTQYF.

The J gene is TRBJ1-6, the V gene TRBV18, with 7 bases identical to TRBD1. The ends lost 6 bases at V and 8 bases at J; junction bases unmatched: 16. CDR3 length: 17 residues. Per the germline V gene, CDR1 is KGHSH and CDR2 is LQKENI. The CDR3 DNA reads as TGTGCCAGCTCCCCCAACACGCTACAGGGGCCGCATTCACCCCTCCACTTT. Amino acids: CASSPNTLQGPHSPLHF.

A remark on this clonotype: Given a much more abundant clone one base away, this may be a read error. This sequence joins TRBV27 and TRBJ2-4; 7 bases agree with TRBD1. This CDR3 is 16 amino acids long. J was trimmed by 9 bases and V by 8 bases; bases with no gene match: 19. Looked up from germline, CDR1 is MNHEY and CDR2 is SMNVEV (reference sequence). The chain's CDR3 is CASSSTSGTAVTIQYF. For the CDR3, the DNA is TGTGCCAGCTCATCTACCTCCGGGACAGCCGTAACCATTCAGTACTTC.

This clonotype was seen many times. The V and J genes are TRBV10-3 and TRBJ2-3; D uncertain. Germline CDR1 ENHRY, CDR2 SYGVKD. CDR3 length: 14 amino acids. Trimming took off 0 bases at V and 2 bases at J, with 6 bases between the two ends. The CDR3 bases are TGTGCCATCAGTGAGTCGACAAACACAGATACGCAGTATTTT. Protein product: CAISESTNTDTQYF.

This clonotype has a count of ten or more. The gene calls are TRBV7-3 and TRBJ2-7; TRBD2 matches at 7 bases. The CDR3 loop spans 14 amino acids. V lost 0 bases and J lost 5; bases outside the gene matches: 4. CDR1 and CDR2 from the germline V gene are SGHTA and FQGTGA. The CDR3 sequence: CASSLTSGDHEQYF. CDR3 DNA: TGTGCCAGCAGCTTAACCAGCGGGGATCACGAGCAGTACTTC.

This clonotype occurred many times. V is TRBV9 and J is TRBJ2-7; 9 bases fit TRBD2. Germline V gene sequence: CDR1 SGDLS, CDR2 YYNGEE. With V trimmed by 3 bases and J by 5 bases, 6 bases remained unmatched. This CDR3 spans 14 amino acids. This chain's CDR3 is CASSATGLANEQYF. The CDR3 nucleotides are TGTGCCAGCAGCGCCACGGGACTAGCTAACGAGCAGTACTTC.

This clonotype was seen at least ten times. J is TRBJ2-7 and V is TRBV7-2, with D perhaps TRBD1 (6 bases). Trimming took off 8 bases at V and 3 bases at J, with 14 bases between the two ends. Germline-derived CDR1 and CDR2 are SGHTA and FQGNSA. CDR3 length: 13 residues. Here the CDR3 DNA reads TGTGCCAGCTCGGACAGACATAACTACGAGCAGTACTTC. Amino acid sequence: CASSDRHNYEQYF.

V and J are TRBV7-2 and TRBJ2-1, with TRBD2 identical over 10 bases. In germline, CDR1 is SGHTA, CDR2 FQGNSA. V was pared by 4 bases and J by 4 bases, with 4 bases of the junction left unmatched. The CDR3 covers 15 residues. The CDR3 loop is CASSSSGSKYNEQFF. The CDR3 DNA reads as TGTGCCAGCAGCTCTAGCGGGAGTAAGTACAATGAGCAGTTCTTC.

This rearrangement joins TRBV10-1 to TRBJ2-1; no clear D. Per the germline V gene, CDR1 is WNHNN and CDR2 is SYGVQD (reference sequence). With 10 bases removed from V and 14 bases from J, the gap between germline ends came to 21 bases. CDR3 length equals 12 residues. In DNA form, the CDR3 reads TGCGCCACCATCCAGGCGGCCACGGTGGAGTTCTTC. Protein product: CATIQAATVEFF.

This clonotype was counted a few times. As DNA, the CDR3 is TGTGCCAGCAGCTTAGACCCCCGTGGGTGGGCGGGGAACTCCTACAATGAGCAGTTCTTC. This encodes CASSLDPRGWAGNSYNEQFF. The chain carries TRBV11-2 and TRBJ2-1, with D possibly matching TRBD2 (6 bases). Germline V gives CDR1 SGHAT, CDR2 FQNNGV. This CDR3 comprises 20 residues. Deletions cut 0 bases from V and 0 bases from J, with 21 bases between.